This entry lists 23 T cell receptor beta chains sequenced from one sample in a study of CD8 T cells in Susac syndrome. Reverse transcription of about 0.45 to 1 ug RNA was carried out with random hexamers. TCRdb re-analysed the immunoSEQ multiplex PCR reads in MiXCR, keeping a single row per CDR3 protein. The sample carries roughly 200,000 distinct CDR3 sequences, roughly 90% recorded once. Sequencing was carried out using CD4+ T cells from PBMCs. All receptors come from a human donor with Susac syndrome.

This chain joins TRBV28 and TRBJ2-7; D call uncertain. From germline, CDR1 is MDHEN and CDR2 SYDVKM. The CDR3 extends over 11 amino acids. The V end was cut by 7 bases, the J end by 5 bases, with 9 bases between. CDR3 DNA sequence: TGTGCCAGCATCGGTAACCACGAGCAGTACTTC. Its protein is CASIGNHEQYF.

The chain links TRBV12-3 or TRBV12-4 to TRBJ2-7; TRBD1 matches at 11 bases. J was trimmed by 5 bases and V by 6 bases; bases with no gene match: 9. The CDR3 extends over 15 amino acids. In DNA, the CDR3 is TGTGCCAGCAGCCAACGGACAGGGGGCCTGGACGAGCAGTACTTC. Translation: CASSQRTGGLDEQYF.

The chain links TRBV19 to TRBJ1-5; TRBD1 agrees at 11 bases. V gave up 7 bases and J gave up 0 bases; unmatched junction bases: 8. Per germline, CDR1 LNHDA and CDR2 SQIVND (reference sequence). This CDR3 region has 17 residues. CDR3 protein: CASNGQGALYSNQPQHF. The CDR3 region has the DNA TGTGCCAGTAACGGACAGGGGGCTCTGTATAGCAATCAGCCCCAGCATTTT.

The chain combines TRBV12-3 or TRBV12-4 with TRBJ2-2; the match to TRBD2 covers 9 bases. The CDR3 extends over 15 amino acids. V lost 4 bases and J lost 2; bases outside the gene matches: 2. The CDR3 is CASSSLAGNTGELFF. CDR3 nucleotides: TGTGCCAGCAGTTCACTAGCGGGTAACACCGGGGAGCTGTTTTTT.

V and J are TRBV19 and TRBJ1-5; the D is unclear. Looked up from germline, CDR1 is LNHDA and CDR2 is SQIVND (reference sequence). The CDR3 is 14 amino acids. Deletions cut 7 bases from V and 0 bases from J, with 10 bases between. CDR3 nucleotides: TGTGCCAGTAACCAGCTCTATAGCAATCAGCCCCAGCATTTT. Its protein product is CASNQLYSNQPQHF.

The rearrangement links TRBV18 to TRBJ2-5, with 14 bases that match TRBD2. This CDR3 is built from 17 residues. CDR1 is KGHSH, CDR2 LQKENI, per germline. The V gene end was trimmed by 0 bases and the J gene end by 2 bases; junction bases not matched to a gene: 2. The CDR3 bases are TGTGCCAGCTCACCACCCGGACTAGCGGGGGGACAAGAGACCCAGTACTTC. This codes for CASSPPGLAGGQETQYF. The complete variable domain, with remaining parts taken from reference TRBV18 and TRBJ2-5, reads NAGVMQNPRHLVRRRGQEARLRCSPMKGHSHVYWYRQLPEEGLKFMVYLQKENIIDESGMPKERFSAEFPKEGPSILRIQQVVRGDSAAYFCASSPPGLAGGQETQYFGPGTRLLVL.

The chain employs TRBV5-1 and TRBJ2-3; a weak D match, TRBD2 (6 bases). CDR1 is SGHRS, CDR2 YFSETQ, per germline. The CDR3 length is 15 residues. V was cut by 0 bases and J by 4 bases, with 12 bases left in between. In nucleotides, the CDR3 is TGCGCCAGCAGCTTGGAGCGGGCGAACGCAGATACGCAGTATTTT. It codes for CASSLERANADTQYF. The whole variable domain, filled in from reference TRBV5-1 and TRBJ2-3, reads KAGVTQTPRYLIKTRGQQVTLSCSPISGHRSVSWYQQTPGQGLQFLFEYFSETQRNKGNFPGRFSGRQFSNSRSEMNVSTLELGDSALYLCASSLERANADTQYFGPGTRLTVL.

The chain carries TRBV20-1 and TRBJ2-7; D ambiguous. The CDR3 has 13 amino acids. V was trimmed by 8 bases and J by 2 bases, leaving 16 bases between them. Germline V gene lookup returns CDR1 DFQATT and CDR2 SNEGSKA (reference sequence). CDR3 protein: CSLVAPSAYEQYF. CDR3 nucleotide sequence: TGCAGTTTAGTAGCACCCAGCGCCTACGAGCAGTACTTC.

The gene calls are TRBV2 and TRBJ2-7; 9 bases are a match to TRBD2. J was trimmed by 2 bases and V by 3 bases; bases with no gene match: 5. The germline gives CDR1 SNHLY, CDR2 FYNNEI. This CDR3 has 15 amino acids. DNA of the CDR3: TGTGCCAGCAGTGAGATGCGGGGGGGACCCTACGAGCAGTACTTC. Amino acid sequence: CASSEMRGGPYEQYF.

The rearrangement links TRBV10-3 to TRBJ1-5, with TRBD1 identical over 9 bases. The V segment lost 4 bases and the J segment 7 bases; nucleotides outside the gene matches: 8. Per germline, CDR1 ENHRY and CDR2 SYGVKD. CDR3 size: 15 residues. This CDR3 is CAISGGQGPDQPQHF. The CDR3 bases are TGTGCCATCAGTGGGGGACAGGGTCCCGACCAGCCCCAGCATTTT.

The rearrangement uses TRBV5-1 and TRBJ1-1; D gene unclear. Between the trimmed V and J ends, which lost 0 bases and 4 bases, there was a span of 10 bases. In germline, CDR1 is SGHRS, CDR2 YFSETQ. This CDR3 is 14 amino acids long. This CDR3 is CASSLGEIGTEAFF. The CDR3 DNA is TGCGCCAGCAGCTTGGGGGAGATTGGCACTGAAGCTTTCTTT.

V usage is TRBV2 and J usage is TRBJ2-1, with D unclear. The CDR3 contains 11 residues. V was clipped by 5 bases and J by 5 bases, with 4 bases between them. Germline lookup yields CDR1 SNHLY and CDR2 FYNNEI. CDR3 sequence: CASSPDNEQFF. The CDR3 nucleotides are TGTGCCAGCAGTCCCGACAATGAGCAGTTCTTC.

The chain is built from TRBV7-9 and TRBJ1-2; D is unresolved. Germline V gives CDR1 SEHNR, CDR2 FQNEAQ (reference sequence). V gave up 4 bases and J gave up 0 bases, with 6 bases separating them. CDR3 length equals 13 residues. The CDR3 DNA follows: TGTGCCAGCAGCTCCTCTACTAACTATGGCTACACCTTC. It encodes CASSSSTNYGYTF.

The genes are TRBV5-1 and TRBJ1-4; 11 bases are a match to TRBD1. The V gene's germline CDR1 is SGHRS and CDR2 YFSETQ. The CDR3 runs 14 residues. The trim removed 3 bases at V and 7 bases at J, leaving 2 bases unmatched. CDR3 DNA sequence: TGCGCCAGCAGCTGGACAGGGGGCTTTGAAAAACTGTTTTTT. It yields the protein CASSWTGGFEKLFF.

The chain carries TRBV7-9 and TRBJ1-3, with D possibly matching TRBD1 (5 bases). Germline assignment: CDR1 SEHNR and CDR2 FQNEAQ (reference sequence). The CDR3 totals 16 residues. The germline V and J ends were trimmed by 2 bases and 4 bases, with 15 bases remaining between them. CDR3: CASSLISSGSGNTIYF. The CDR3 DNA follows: TGTGCCAGCAGCTTAATTTCGTCAGGGTCCGGAAACACCATATATTTT. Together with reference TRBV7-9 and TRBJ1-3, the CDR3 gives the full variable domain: DTGVSQNPRHKITKRGQNVTFRCDPISEHNRLYWYRQTLGQGPEFLTYFQNEAQLEKSRLLSDRFSAERPKGSFSTLEIQRTEQGDSAMYLCASSLISSGSGNTIYFGEGSWLTVV.

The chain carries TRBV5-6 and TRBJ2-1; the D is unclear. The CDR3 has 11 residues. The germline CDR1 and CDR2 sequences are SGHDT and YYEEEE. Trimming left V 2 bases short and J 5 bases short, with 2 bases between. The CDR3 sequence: CASSFNNEQFF. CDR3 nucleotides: TGTGCCAGCAGCTTTAACAATGAGCAGTTCTTC.

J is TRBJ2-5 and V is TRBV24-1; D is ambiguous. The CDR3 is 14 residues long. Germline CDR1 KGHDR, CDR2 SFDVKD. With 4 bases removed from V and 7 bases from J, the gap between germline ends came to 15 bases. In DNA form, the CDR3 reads TGTGCCACCAGTGAGGCCGGAAGGTTGGCGACCCAGTACTTC. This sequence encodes CATSEAGRLATQYF.

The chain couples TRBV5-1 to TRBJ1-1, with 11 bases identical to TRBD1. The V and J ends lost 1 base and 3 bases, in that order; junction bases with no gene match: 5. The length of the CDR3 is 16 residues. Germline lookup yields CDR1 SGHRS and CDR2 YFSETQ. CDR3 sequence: CASSLRTGGSYTEAFF. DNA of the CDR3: TGCGCCAGCAGCTTGCGGACAGGGGGCTCGTACACTGAAGCTTTCTTT.

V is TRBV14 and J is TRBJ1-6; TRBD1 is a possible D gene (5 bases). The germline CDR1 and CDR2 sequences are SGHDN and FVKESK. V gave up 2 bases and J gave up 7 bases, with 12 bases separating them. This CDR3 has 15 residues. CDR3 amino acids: CASSQPGIGNSPLHF. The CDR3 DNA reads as TGTGCCAGCAGCCAACCAGGGATCGGGAATTCACCCCTCCACTTT.

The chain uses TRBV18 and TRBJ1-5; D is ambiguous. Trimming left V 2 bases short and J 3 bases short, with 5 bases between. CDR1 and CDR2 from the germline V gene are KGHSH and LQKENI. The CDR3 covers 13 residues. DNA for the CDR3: TGTGCCAGCTCACCAGGGTACAATCAGCCCCAGCATTTT. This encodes CASSPGYNQPQHF.

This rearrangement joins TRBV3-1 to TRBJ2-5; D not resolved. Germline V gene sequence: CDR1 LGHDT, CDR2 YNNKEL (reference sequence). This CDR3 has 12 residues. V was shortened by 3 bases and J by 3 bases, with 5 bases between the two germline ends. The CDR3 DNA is TGTGCCAGCAGCCAGTTGGAAGAGACCCAGTACTTC. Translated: CASSQLEETQYF.

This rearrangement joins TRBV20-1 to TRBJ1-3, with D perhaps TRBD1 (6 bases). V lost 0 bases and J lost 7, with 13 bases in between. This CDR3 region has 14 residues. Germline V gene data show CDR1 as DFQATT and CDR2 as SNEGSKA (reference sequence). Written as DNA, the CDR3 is TGCAGTGCTAGAGATTCCTCGGGGGCGAACACCATATATTTT. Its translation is CSARDSSGANTIYF.

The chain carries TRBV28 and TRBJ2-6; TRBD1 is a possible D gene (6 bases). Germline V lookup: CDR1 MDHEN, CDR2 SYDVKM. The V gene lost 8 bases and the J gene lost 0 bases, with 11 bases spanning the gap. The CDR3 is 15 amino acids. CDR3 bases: TGTGCCAGCTCGACAGGAGTCTCTGGGGCCAACGTCCTGACTTTC. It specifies CASSTGVSGANVLTF.